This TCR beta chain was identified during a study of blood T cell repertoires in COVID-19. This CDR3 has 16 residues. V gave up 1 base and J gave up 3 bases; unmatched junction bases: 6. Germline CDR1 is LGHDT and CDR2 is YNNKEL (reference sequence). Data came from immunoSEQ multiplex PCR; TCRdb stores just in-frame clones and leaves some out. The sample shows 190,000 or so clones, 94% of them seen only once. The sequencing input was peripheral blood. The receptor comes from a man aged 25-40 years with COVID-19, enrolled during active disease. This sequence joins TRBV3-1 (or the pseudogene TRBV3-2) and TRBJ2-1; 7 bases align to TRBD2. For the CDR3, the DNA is TGTGCCAGCAGCCAAGTCCCAGCGGGGAACTACAATGAGCAGTTCTTC. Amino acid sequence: CASSQVPAGNYNEQFF.